Here is one TCR beta chain with its context. CDR3 size: 16 residues. V gave up 0 bases and J gave up 3 bases, with 13 bases separating them. Germline CDR1 and CDR2: SGHNT and YYREEE (reference sequence). Produced via immunoSEQ multiplex PCR; TCRdb's table is partial and in-frame only. Among 2 million to 2.5 million clones listed, around 90% were seen once. This record belongs to a study of shared clonotypes between healthy human individuals. Study-wide background: Aged between 18 and 49, the donors were two women and three men.

V usage is TRBV5-4 and J usage is TRBJ2-1; D possibly corresponds to TRBD1 (5 bases). The material sequenced was naive CD4+ T cells from PBMCs. Subset meaning: CD45RA+ positively selected. The sequence derives from a young man in good health. Some clones in this sample may be carry-over from other donors' samples. Written as DNA, the CDR3 is TGTGCCAGCAGCTTGGGAGGATTGACAGTCTACAATGAGCAGTTCTTC. Encoded protein: CASSLGGLTVYNEQFF.